Presented here are 3 T cell receptor beta chains from one specimen sequenced in a study of T cell clonotyping in hematopoietic cell transplantation. Described time point: recipient sample about 28 days before transplant, after cytoreduction. Here immunoSEQ multiplex PCR was the method, and the copy in TCRdb shows in-frame clones only, minus some. This sample yields 15,000 to 20,000 clones, of which approximately 85% are seen a single time; roughly 8% belongs to the top ten. The sequencing used peripheral blood mononuclear cells, collected before stem cell transplant. The source of these receptors is a man aged 50-59 years with acute myeloid leukemia. Some clones in this sample may be carry-over from other donors' samples.

The chain joins TRBV5-5 to TRBJ2-7, with D uncertain. The germline V and J ends were trimmed by 4 bases and 6 bases, with 14 bases remaining between them. This CDR3 contains 13 residues. From germline, CDR1 is SGHKS and CDR2 YYEKEE (reference sequence). As DNA, the CDR3 is TGTGCCAGCAGCCCCCTTCTGACCTCCGAGCAGTACTTC. Translating it yields CASSPLLTSEQYF.

The chain recombines TRBV28 with TRBJ2-2; possibly TRBD1 for D (6 bases). Looked up from germline, CDR1 is MDHEN and CDR2 is SYDVKM. This CDR3 spans 16 amino acids. V dropped 5 bases and J dropped 2 bases, with 15 bases sitting between them. The CDR3 protein is CASSLTLGGNTGELFF. The CDR3 bases are TGTGCCAGCAGTCTCACTTTAGGGGGAAACACCGGGGAGCTGTTTTTT.

The chain links TRBV7-2 to TRBJ1-2; D is uncertain. V gave up 1 base and J gave up 2 bases, with 8 bases separating them. The CDR3 sequence is 14 residues long. Germline CDR1 reads SGHTA; CDR2 reads FQGNSA. The CDR3 DNA reads as TGTGCCAGCAGCTTAGAGGCCAGAAACTATGGCTACACCTTC. It yields the protein CASSLEARNYGYTF.